These 19 T cell receptor beta chains were all obtained from the same sample, sequenced in a study of PD-L1 blockade in urothelial cancer. The sample's time point: pretreatment peripheral blood. Profiled with immunoSEQ multiplex PCR; TCRdb holds only in-frame clones, not every one. The profile shows approximately 86,000 clones, 85% of them singletons. The input for sequencing was PBMCs, taken around atezolizumab (anti-PD-L1) treatment. Receptors were obtained from a man between 40 and 49 years old with urothelial cancer.

This chain uses TRBV7-2 with TRBJ2-3; D unresolved. The CDR3 runs 13 residues. CDR1 SGHTA and CDR2 FQGNSA come from the germline V gene. The ends were cut back, 0 bases at V and 3 bases at J, with 4 bases in the middle. This CDR3 reads CASSLARTDTQYF. CDR3 sequence (DNA): TGTGCCAGCAGCTTAGCCCGGACAGATACGCAGTATTTT.

The chain's CDR3 is CASSLEGAEGETQYF. The CDR3 coding sequence is TGTGCCAGCAGCTTAGAAGGGGCGGAGGGGGAGACCCAGTACTTC. The V and J genes are TRBV11-2 and TRBJ2-5; maybe TRBD2 (6 bases). Trimming removed 0 bases from V and 5 bases from J, with 13 bases in between. This CDR3 comprises 15 residues. Germline lookup yields CDR1 SGHAT and CDR2 FQNNGV.

V usage is TRBV28 and J usage is TRBJ2-6; D is perhaps TRBD1 (6 bases). CDR1 and CDR2 (germline): MDHEN, SYDVKM. The germline V and J ends were trimmed by 5 bases and 4 bases, with 9 bases remaining between them. The CDR3 covers 14 residues. This CDR3 is CASSGTSGANVLTF. CDR3 sequence (DNA): TGTGCCAGCAGTGGGACATCAGGGGCCAACGTCCTGACTTTC. The whole variable domain, filled in from reference TRBV28 and TRBJ2-6, reads DVKVTQSSRYLVKRTGEKVFLECVQDMDHENMFWYRQDPGLGLRLIYFSYDVKMKEKGDIPEGYSVSREKKERFSLILESASTNQTSMYLCASSGTSGANVLTFGAGSRLTVL.

V is TRBV7-9 and J is TRBJ2-2; D is ambiguous. V dropped 3 bases and J dropped 5 bases, with 7 bases sitting between them. The germline V gene encodes CDR1 SEHNR and CDR2 FQNEAQ (reference sequence). The CDR3 runs 13 residues. CDR3: CASSFAETGELFF. CDR3 coding DNA: TGTGCCAGCAGCTTTGCGGAAACCGGGGAGCTGTTTTTT.

This chain joins TRBV5-1 and TRBJ2-4, with 8 bases aligning to TRBD1. The CDR3 sequence is 13 residues long. V dropped 1 base and J dropped 7; count of bases not matched to a gene: 1. The germline V gene has CDR1 SGHRS and CDR2 YFSETQ. The CDR3 loop is CASSLTGGNIQYF. The CDR3 bases are TGCGCCAGCAGCTTGACAGGGGGGAACATTCAGTACTTC.

The chain couples TRBV28 to TRBJ1-2; no firm D call. Per germline, CDR1 MDHEN and CDR2 SYDVKM. The CDR3 runs 13 residues. Deletions cut 2 bases from V and 0 bases from J, with 4 bases between. CDR3 DNA sequence: TGTGCCAGCAGTTTAAAGCCTAACTATGGCTACACCTTC. This codes for CASSLKPNYGYTF.

This rearrangement joins TRBV29-1 to TRBJ1-5; D gene unclear. The germline V and J ends were trimmed by 4 bases and 0 bases, with 7 bases remaining between them. Germline CDR1 is SQVTM and CDR2 is ANQGSEA. This CDR3 is 13 amino acids long. The CDR3 reads CSVATNSNQPQHF. The CDR3 DNA follows: TGCAGCGTTGCTACCAATAGCAATCAGCCCCAGCATTTT.

To note about this clone: This clone may be a read error of a much larger clone one base away. Other DNA sequences in the sample encode the same CDR3. The chain recombines TRBV30 with TRBJ1-2, with D tentatively TRBD1 (5 bases). This CDR3 contains 12 residues. In germline, CDR1 is GTSNPN, CDR2 SVGIG (reference sequence). The DNA for the CDR3 is TGTGCTTGGACGGTTGTAGGGGATGGCTACACCTTC. Residues: CAWTVVGDGYTF.

The sample holds a few counts of this clone. The chain combines TRBV19 with TRBJ2-1; 11 nucleotides align to TRBD2. Trimming cost V 5 bases and J 6 bases; bases outside gene matches: 6. The CDR3 has 15 amino acids. In germline, CDR1 is LNHDA, CDR2 SQIVND (reference sequence). CDR3 sequence (DNA): TGTGCCAGTAGTTTCTCTAGCGGGAGGTCCAATGAGCAGTTCTTC. This sequence encodes CASSFSSGRSNEQFF.

This sequence joins TRBV7-6 and TRBJ2-2; D is perhaps TRBD1 (5 bases). CDR1 is SGHVS and CDR2 is FNYEAQ in the germline V gene. The CDR3 consists of 16 residues. V was clipped by 1 base and J by 5 bases, with 14 bases between them. The chain's CDR3 is CASSLGGRVQTGELFF. CDR3 coding DNA: TGTGCCAGCAGCTTAGGCGGCAGGGTGCAAACCGGGGAGCTGTTTTTT.

The V and J genes are TRBV5-6 and TRBJ2-7; no definite D call. Germline CDR1 and CDR2: SGHDT and YYEEEE. This CDR3 is 12 amino acids long. Trimming shortened V by 3 bases and J by 4 bases, and 8 bases separated the two germline ends. The CDR3 coding sequence is TGTGCCAGCAGCTCGTTTCCTTACGAGCAGTACTTC. This encodes CASSSFPYEQYF.

A single count supports this clone. The genes are TRBV28 and TRBJ2-4; 9 bases are a match to TRBD2. The CDR3 runs 16 residues. The J segment lost 1 base and the V segment lost 3 bases, leaving 4 bases of the junction unmatched. Germline lookup yields CDR1 MDHEN and CDR2 SYDVKM. CDR3 sequence (DNA): TGTGCCAGCAGTTTTAGCGGGAGTCCGGCCAAAAACATTCAGTACTTC. Its protein is CASSFSGSPAKNIQYF.

This chain links TRBV4-1 with TRBJ1-3, with 8 bases matching TRBD1. Germline CDR1 MGHRA, CDR2 YSYEKL. This CDR3 is built from 16 residues. With V trimmed by 4 bases and J by 4 bases, 9 bases remained unmatched. The CDR3 DNA sequence: TGCGCCAGCAGCCTGCGCGGACAGGGTCAAGGAAACACCATATATTTT. This sequence encodes CASSLRGQGQGNTIYF.

The V gene is TRBV6-6, the J gene TRBJ2-5; 9 bases match TRBD1. The V gene end was trimmed by 6 bases and the J gene end by 2 bases; junction bases not matched to a gene: 7. This CDR3 region has 15 residues. Germline V gene data show CDR1 as MNHNY and CDR2 as SVGAGI (reference sequence). In DNA form, the CDR3 reads TGTGCCAGCAGACTCCCGGGACAGGGACAAGAGACCCAGTACTTC. This encodes CASRLPGQGQETQYF.

V gene TRBV30 combines with J gene TRBJ1-2; weak D call: TRBD1 (6 bases). The CDR3 loop spans 13 amino acids. Germline CDR1 GTSNPN, CDR2 SVGIG (reference sequence). Trimming took off 8 bases at V and 3 bases at J, with 16 bases between the two ends. This chain's CDR3 is CAGRTTGYYGYTF. The DNA of the CDR3 is TGTGCCGGACGTACCACAGGGTACTATGGCTACACCTTC.

The chain carries TRBV9 and TRBJ1-4; 8 positions match TRBD1. CDR3 length: 14 residues. The V gene's germline CDR1 is SGDLS and CDR2 YYNGEE. Unmatched junction bases numbered 4, after V lost 3 bases and J lost 6 bases. The CDR3 spells CASSAGTGYEKLFF. CDR3 in DNA: TGTGCCAGCAGCGCGGGGACAGGCTATGAAAAACTGTTTTTT.

The V gene is TRBV5-1, the J gene TRBJ2-1; 9 nucleotides agree with TRBD1. J was trimmed by 9 bases and V by 4 bases; bases with no gene match: 14. CDR3 size: 16 residues. Germline V gene data show CDR1 as SGHRS and CDR2 as YFSETQ. Here the CDR3 reads CASSPGGTGNIGEQFF. The CDR3 DNA sequence: TGCGCCAGCAGCCCTGGTGGGACAGGGAATATTGGTGAGCAGTTCTTC.

The CDR3 DNA is TGTGCCACCAGCAGACCCCCCTTCGGGAGGGGAGAGACCCAGTACTTC. This translates into CATSRPPFGRGETQYF. V and J are TRBV15 and TRBJ2-5, with 8 nucleotides matching TRBD2. The CDR3 sequence is 16 residues long. V gave up 2 bases and J gave up 4 bases; unmatched junction bases: 9. The germline gives CDR1 LNHNV, CDR2 YYDKDF (reference sequence).

This chain joins TRBV7-6 and TRBJ2-1, with TRBD2 identical over 12 bases. V was clipped by 4 bases and J by 3 bases; unmatched bases: 4. The germline CDR1 and CDR2 sequences are SGHVS and FNYEAQ. This CDR3 has 16 amino acids. As DNA, the CDR3 is TGTGCCAGCAGCTCCGGACTAGCGGGACGCTACAATGAGCAGTTCTTC. Its protein is CASSSGLAGRYNEQFF.